The next 32 T cell receptor beta chains were all read from a single sample in a study of OX40 agonist ivuxolimab in advanced cancers. Sequencing used immunoSEQ multiplex PCR; TCRdb keeps in-frame clones, though not all of them. The table has approximately 60,000 clones, 84% seen once. The specimen was CD4+ or CD8+ T cells sorted from blood, collected in a trial of the OX40 agonist ivuxolimab. The receptor source for this set is an adult with an advanced solid tumor such as melanoma, head and neck, liver or kidney cancer.

The genes are TRBV9 and TRBJ1-2; the D gene is possibly TRBD1 (5 bases). The CDR3 spans 13 residues. CDR1 is SGDLS, CDR2 YYNGEE, per germline. Trimming cost V 3 bases and J 8 bases, with 14 bases left between them. The DNA of the CDR3 is TGTGCCAGCAGCGCCGGAGGGGTTGTCGGCTACACCTTC. Residues: CASSAGGVVGYTF.

The J gene is TRBJ2-1, the V gene TRBV7-6; D possibly corresponds to TRBD2 (5 bases). Per the germline V gene, CDR1 is SGHVS and CDR2 is FNYEAQ. V was trimmed by 4 bases and J by 7 bases, leaving 8 bases between them. This CDR3 spans 12 amino acids. CDR3 DNA sequence: TGTGCCAGCAGCTGGAGCGGAAATGAGCAGTTCTTC. As protein: CASSWSGNEQFF.

The chain uses TRBV7-9 and TRBJ2-7; possibly TRBD1 or TRBD2 for D (5 bases each). The CDR3 contains 16 residues. V lost 5 bases and J lost 8, with 25 bases in between. CDR1 and CDR2 (germline): SEHNR, FQNEAQ (reference sequence). Here the CDR3 DNA reads TGTGCCAGCAGCCCCTGGGACGGAGGAATAATGGGCAAGCAGTACTTC. Translation: CASSPWDGGIMGKQYF.

The chain has TRBV4-3 and TRBJ2-1; maybe TRBD2 (5 bases). CDR3 size: 13 residues. V was trimmed by 4 bases and J by 7 bases, leaving 11 bases between them. Germline V lookup: CDR1 LGHNA, CDR2 YSLEER. This CDR3 reads CASSRLIRNEQFF. The CDR3 DNA reads as TGCGCCAGCAGCCGACTAATCCGGAATGAGCAGTTCTTC.

V gene TRBV5-4 combines with J gene TRBJ1-2; D uncertain. This CDR3 has 13 residues. CDR1 is SGHNT, CDR2 YYREEE, per germline (reference sequence). Trimming removed 1 base at V and 2 bases at J, with 6 bases between. The chain's CDR3 is CASSLRGNYGYTF. The CDR3 DNA sequence: TGTGCCAGCAGCTTGCGGGGAAACTATGGCTACACCTTC.

The V call is TRBV7-2, the J call TRBJ1-4; D perhaps matches TRBD1 (6 bases). This CDR3 has 14 amino acids. Germline CDR1 and CDR2: SGHTA and FQGNSA. Trimming took off 1 base at V and 14 bases at J, with 17 bases between the two ends. The CDR3 sequence: CASSLVPAGAGLFF. The CDR3 DNA reads TGTGCCAGCAGCTTAGTCCCGGCAGGGGCGGGTCTGTTTTTT.

The chain links TRBV18 to TRBJ1-5; 7 positions agree with TRBD1. CDR3 size: 15 residues. V was pared by 2 bases and J by 3 bases, with 4 bases of the junction left unmatched. Per the germline V gene, CDR1 is KGHSH and CDR2 is LQKENI. The CDR3 coding sequence is TGTGCCAGCTCACCAAGCAGGGGGGACAATCAGCCCCAGCATTTT. It codes for CASSPSRGDNQPQHF. Looking up the rest from reference TRBV18 and TRBJ1-5 gives the full variable domain: NAGVMQNPRHLVRRRGQEARLRCSPMKGHSHVYWYRQLPEEGLKFMVYLQKENIIDESGMPKERFSAEFPKEGPSILRIQQVVRGDSAAYFCASSPSRGDNQPQHFGDGTRLSIL.

This chain connects TRBV27 to TRBJ1-3, with D tentatively TRBD1 (5 bases). Looked up from germline, CDR1 is MNHEY and CDR2 is SMNVEV (reference sequence). This CDR3 contains 13 residues. Trimming cost V 10 bases and J 4 bases, with 14 bases left between them. CDR3 sequence: CATKGRWGNTIYF. In DNA, the CDR3 is TGTGCCACCAAGGGGCGGTGGGGAAACACCATATATTTT.

The chain carries TRBV4-1 and TRBJ1-2, with unresolved D. CDR3 length: 15 amino acids. V gave up 0 bases and J gave up 3 bases, with 11 bases separating them. CDR1 and CDR2 (germline): MGHRA, YSYEKL. The CDR3 DNA sequence: TGCGCCAGCAGCCAAGAGCCGGGAGGCGACTATGGCTACACCTTC. Amino acids: CASSQEPGGDYGYTF.

This chain uses TRBV7-9 with TRBJ2-6, with a tentative D call TRBD2 (6 bases). The germline gives CDR1 SEHNR, CDR2 FQNEAQ (reference sequence). The CDR3 runs to 17 residues. The V gene lost 5 bases and the J gene lost 2 bases, with 16 bases spanning the gap. CDR3 sequence: CASSAPRGRTGANVLTF. In DNA form, the CDR3 reads TGTGCCAGCAGCGCTCCCCGGGGGAGGACTGGGGCCAACGTCCTGACTTTC.

The chain joins TRBV4-3 to TRBJ1-2; maybe TRBD1 (6 bases). CDR3 length: 15 amino acids. V lost 0 bases, J lost 7 bases, and 15 bases lay in between. Looked up from germline, CDR1 is LGHNA and CDR2 is YSLEER. The CDR3 nucleotides are TGCGCCAGCAGCCAAGATCGTGGGGGGGGCGTTGGCTACACCTTC. Amino acid sequence: CASSQDRGGGVGYTF.

The gene calls are TRBV18 and TRBJ2-7; 8 bases line up with TRBD2. The ends lost 6 bases at V and 0 bases at J; junction bases unmatched: 19. Germline V gene lookup returns CDR1 KGHSH and CDR2 LQKENI. The CDR3 runs 19 residues. The DNA of the CDR3 is TGTGCCAGCTCTTTCTTCGGGCCTGGGGCCCTAGCGGGCTCCTACGAGCAGTACTTC. Its protein product is CASSFFGPGALAGSYEQYF.

The chain links TRBV11-2 to TRBJ1-1; 10 nucleotides match TRBD1. The length of the CDR3 is 15 residues. The junction had 6 bases not matched to a gene; V was cut back by 1 base and J by 7 bases. CDR1 and CDR2 (germline): SGHAT, FQNNGV. Here the CDR3 reads CASSLATGGGGEAFF. DNA of the CDR3: TGTGCCAGCAGCTTAGCGACAGGGGGCGGTGGTGAAGCTTTCTTT. The full variable domain, its missing parts supplied by reference TRBV11-2 and TRBJ1-1, is EAGVAQSPRYKIIEKRQSVAFWCNPISGHATLYWYQQILGQGPKLLIQFQNNGVVDDSQLPKDRFSAERLKGVDSTLKIQPAKLEDSAVYLCASSLATGGGGEAFFGQGTRLTVV.

The genes are TRBV27 and TRBJ2-1; TRBD2 might be the D (6 bases). CDR1 and CDR2 (germline): MNHEY, SMNVEV (reference sequence). V was clipped by 4 bases and J by 0 bases, with 13 bases between them. This CDR3 contains 16 residues. The CDR3 reads CASSYVWDSSYNEQFF. The CDR3 DNA follows: TGTGCCAGCAGTTACGTCTGGGACTCCTCCTACAATGAGCAGTTCTTC.

This chain links TRBV7-3 with TRBJ1-2; D may be TRBD1 (6 bases). The germline gives CDR1 SGHTA, CDR2 FQGTGA. The CDR3 consists of 13 residues. Trimming shortened V by 2 bases and J by 4 bases, and 8 bases separated the two germline ends. CDR3 sequence (DNA): TGTGCCAGCAGCTTACAGGGGACCTATGGCTACACCTTC. This sequence encodes CASSLQGTYGYTF.

The CDR3 nucleotides read TGTGCCAGCAGTCTGACAGGGACGGTCGGGGAGCTGTTTTTT. Amino acids: CASSLTGTVGELFF. The chain is built from TRBV5-6 and TRBJ2-2; 7 bases are shared with TRBD1. The CDR3 consists of 14 residues. CDR1 is SGHDT and CDR2 is YYEEEE in the germline V gene. The V and J ends lost 5 bases and 7 bases, in that order; junction bases with no gene match: 8.

The V and J genes are TRBV30 and TRBJ2-7; the D call may be TRBD1 or TRBD2 (5 bases each). V gave up 5 bases and J gave up 2 bases, with 13 bases separating them. The CDR3 consists of 13 residues. Germline CDR1 is GTSNPN and CDR2 is SVGIG (reference sequence). The CDR3 DNA follows: TGTGCCTGGCGCCAGTGGGACCCCTACGAGCAGTACTTC. The encoded protein is CAWRQWDPYEQYF.

In nucleotides, the CDR3 is TGTGCCAGCAGCGTAGGGGTCTACTCCTACGAGCAGTACTTC. It codes for CASSVGVYSYEQYF. J is TRBJ2-7 and V is TRBV9; D gene ambiguous. The CDR3 runs 14 residues. Germline-derived CDR1 and CDR2 are SGDLS and YYNGEE. Trimming took off 0 bases at V and 0 bases at J, with 7 bases between the two ends.

In this sample, this clone turned up once. The V gene is TRBV4-3, the J gene TRBJ1-5; D not certain. Trimming shortened V by 0 bases and J by 7 bases, and 7 bases separated the two germline ends. Germline V gene lookup returns CDR1 LGHNA and CDR2 YSLEER. CDR3 length: 13 residues. This chain's CDR3 is CASSQDSNQPQHF. CDR3 coding DNA: TGCGCCAGCAGCCAAGATAGTAACCAGCCCCAGCATTTT.

The chain recombines TRBV6-6 with TRBJ1-5; 8 bases are a match to TRBD1. J was trimmed by 7 bases and V by 0 bases; bases with no gene match: 5. Germline CDR1 reads MNHNY; CDR2 reads SVGAGI (reference sequence). The CDR3 sequence is 15 residues long. The CDR3 region is CASSYSGDRWQPQHF. Written as DNA, the CDR3 is TGTGCCAGCAGTTACTCCGGGGACAGGTGGCAGCCCCAGCATTTT.

CDR3 amino acids: CASSEVGTSGRASYNEQFF. In nucleotides, the CDR3 is TGTGCCAGCAGTGAAGTGGGGACTAGCGGGAGGGCGTCCTACAATGAGCAGTTCTTC. The rearrangement links TRBV6-1 to TRBJ2-1; 16 bases line up with TRBD2. Germline V CDR1 and CDR2: MNHNS, SASEGT. V was clipped by 1 base and J by 1 base; unmatched bases: 4. The CDR3 extends over 19 amino acids.

The V and J genes are TRBV4-1 and TRBJ2-7; D might be TRBD2 (6 bases). The CDR3 runs 15 residues. Germline-derived CDR1 and CDR2 are MGHRA and YSYEKL. Trimming left V 3 bases short and J 3 bases short, with 15 bases between. CDR3 nucleotide sequence: TGCGCCAGCAGCCAGTTCGCCTCGGGGGTCTACGAGCAGTACTTC. Translated: CASSQFASGVYEQYF.

The table lists this clone with a few counts. Other DNA sequences from this sample encode an identical CDR3 as well. J is TRBJ1-2 and V is TRBV15, with D maybe TRBD1 (5 bases). CDR3 size: 13 residues. V lost 1 base and J lost 4, with 7 bases in between. The germline V gene encodes CDR1 LNHNV and CDR2 YYDKDF (reference sequence). CDR3 sequence reads: CATSRGGGYGYTF. CDR3 nucleotides: TGTGCCACCAGCAGAGGGGGGGGCTATGGCTACACCTTC.

The rearrangement joins TRBV11-3 to TRBJ1-2; possible D gene TRBD1, 5 bases. V was shortened by 1 base and J by 4 bases, with 10 bases between the two germline ends. This CDR3 has 14 amino acids. Germline CDR1 is SGHNT and CDR2 is YENEEA. CDR3 in DNA: TGTGCCAGCAGCTTAGGACAGAGCTTCTATGGCTACACCTTC. Its translation: CASSLGQSFYGYTF.

This clone was counted a few times. The V gene is TRBV14, the J gene TRBJ2-7; D may be TRBD2 (5 bases). Trimming stripped 4 bases from V and 6 bases from J, with 13 bases between. The CDR3 length is 13 residues. From germline, CDR1 is SGHDN and CDR2 FVKESK. Written as DNA, the CDR3 is TGTGCCAGCAGCCTTTCTGATAGCGTCGAGCAGTACTTC. Its protein is CASSLSDSVEQYF.

The chain joins TRBV4-2 to TRBJ1-3; maybe TRBD1 (5 bases). V lost 6 bases to trimming and J lost 0 bases, with 12 bases between them. This CDR3 is 15 amino acids long. CDR1 and CDR2 from the germline V gene are LGHNA and YNFKEQ. CDR3 sequence (DNA): TGTGCCAGCAGAAGGGACGGAAGCTCTGGAAACACCATATATTTT. Translated, it gives CASRRDGSSGNTIYF.

The rearrangement joins TRBV7-3 to TRBJ1-1, with no clear D. The CDR3 length is 12 residues. The germline V gene encodes CDR1 SGHTA and CDR2 FQGTGA. The V gene lost 2 bases and the J gene lost 6 bases, with 7 bases spanning the gap. The chain's CDR3 is CASSLDWAEAFF. CDR3 coding DNA: TGTGCCAGCAGCTTAGATTGGGCTGAAGCTTTCTTT.

The chain joins TRBV7-9 to TRBJ2-7; no firm D call. Per the germline V gene, CDR1 is SEHNR and CDR2 is FQNEAQ (reference sequence). CDR3 length: 16 residues. The V gene lost 4 bases and the J gene lost 3 bases, with 19 bases spanning the gap. CDR3 nucleotide sequence: TGTGCCAGCAGCTCCGGGTGGCTAGACGTTGGCTACGAGCAGTACTTC. Translated, it gives CASSSGWLDVGYEQYF.

This clone came up once. CDR3 protein: CASSQRDRSNTEAFF. CDR3 DNA sequence: TGTGCCAGCAGCCAACGGGACAGATCGAACACTGAAGCTTTCTTT. The chain recombines TRBV9 with TRBJ1-1; 7 bases agree with TRBD1. Losses at the gene ends were 4 bases for V and 1 base for J; bases not matched to a gene: 7. The CDR3 has 15 residues. Germline V lookup: CDR1 SGDLS, CDR2 YYNGEE. The full variable domain, rest sourced from reference TRBV9 and TRBJ1-1, is DSGVTQTPKHLITATGQRVTLRCSPRSGDLSVYWYQQSLDQGLQFLIQYYNGEERAKGNILERFSAQQFPDLHSELNLSSLELGDSALYFCASSQRDRSNTEAFFGQGTRLTVV.

The chain has TRBV7-9 and TRBJ2-4; the D is unclear. Between the trimmed V and J ends, which lost 1 base and 5 bases, there was a span of 6 bases. The CDR3 sequence is 13 residues long. The V gene's germline CDR1 is SEHNR and CDR2 FQNEAQ (reference sequence). The CDR3 sequence is CASSLGAENIQYF. CDR3 bases: TGTGCCAGCAGCTTAGGCGCGGAAAACATTCAGTACTTC.

The CDR3, as DNA: TGCAGCGCCGAAGGCCGGGCCTACGAGCAGTACTTC. The encoded protein is CSAEGRAYEQYF. The V call is TRBV29-1, the J call TRBJ2-7, with D uncertain. CDR1 is SQVTM, CDR2 ANQGSEA, per germline. The length of the CDR3 is 12 residues. Between the trimmed V and J ends, which lost 7 bases and 2 bases, there was a span of 12 bases.

The rearrangement uses TRBV9 and TRBJ2-7, with D possibly called TRBD1 or TRBD2 (5 bases each). CDR1 and CDR2 from the germline V gene are SGDLS and YYNGEE. The CDR3 contains 15 residues. The ends were cut back, 0 bases at V and 4 bases at J, with 14 bases in the middle. The CDR3 DNA reads as TGTGCCAGCAGCGTAGGGCAGGGAGCGATGTACGAGCAGTACTTC. This encodes CASSVGQGAMYEQYF.